Following are 19 T cell receptor beta chains from one sample sequenced in a study of cytomegalovirus exposure and HLA in healthy donors. Both 60 Vbeta primers and 13 Jbeta primers went into the PCR. Sequencing used immunoSEQ multiplex PCR; TCRdb keeps in-frame clones, though not all of them. Of approximately 160,000 clones listed, 65% to 90% were seen once; the top ten hold about 1.9%. The sequencing input was PBMCs. The receptors originated from a human donor in good health.

CDR3 sequence: CASSPDSSSNQPQHF. The CDR3 DNA sequence: TGCGCCAGCAGCCCCGACTCTTCCTCCAATCAGCCCCAGCATTTT. J is TRBJ1-5 and V is TRBV4-3; D remains unclear. Trimming left V 4 bases short and J 3 bases short, with 13 bases between. Germline V gene lookup returns CDR1 LGHNA and CDR2 YSLEER. The CDR3 loop spans 15 amino acids.

Regarding this clone: Distinct nucleotide sequences in the sample also encode this CDR3. This chain connects TRBV1 to TRBJ2-6; TRBD1, the table's D call, lacks a check against the DNA. TRBV1 is a listed pseudogene. This CDR3 comprises 19 residues. The CDR3 sequence: CTSSQRDRGRSSGANVLTF. As DNA, the CDR3 is TGCACCAGCAGCCAACGGGACAGGGGGCGGAGCTCTGGGGCCAACGTCCTGACTTTC.

The table lists this clone with a few counts. V gene TRBV12-2 combines with J gene TRBJ2-7; the listed D gene, TRBD1, was not tested against the DNA. TRBV12-2 is given as a pseudogene. This CDR3 spans 17 amino acids. The CDR3 region is CASRLVDRVKLGYEQYF. Here the CDR3 DNA reads TGTGCAAGTCGCTTAGTTGACAGGGTGAAATTGGGATACGAGCAGTACTTC.

This rearrangement joins TRBV5-4 to TRBJ1-2; 8 bases align to TRBD1. The V gene end was trimmed by 6 bases and the J gene end by 0 bases; junction bases not matched to a gene: 4. There are 14 residues in the CDR3. Germline-derived CDR1 and CDR2 are SGHNT and YYREEE (reference sequence). CDR3 residues: CASKGQGANYGYTF. CDR3 in DNA: TGTGCCAGCAAAGGACAGGGCGCTAACTATGGCTACACCTTC. The complete variable domain, with remaining parts taken from reference TRBV5-4 and TRBJ1-2, reads ETGVTQSPTHLIKTRGQQVTLRCSSQSGHNTVSWYQQALGQGPQFIFQYYREEENGRGNFPPRFSGLQFPNYSSELNVNALELDDSALYLCASKGQGANYGYTFGSGTRLTVV.

The rearrangement uses TRBV6-1 and TRBJ2-3, with 8 bases fitting TRBD2. The CDR3 consists of 15 residues. The V and J ends lost 6 bases and 3 bases, in that order; junction bases with no gene match: 8. Germline V gene sequence: CDR1 MNHNS, CDR2 SASEGT. The CDR3 region is CASSHPTSGTDTQYF. The CDR3 bases are TGTGCCAGCAGCCATCCCACTAGCGGTACAGATACGCAGTATTTT.

The J gene is TRBJ2-3, the V gene TRBV4-1, with a tentative D call TRBD2 (6 bases). Germline assignment: CDR1 MGHRA and CDR2 YSYEKL. The CDR3 is made up of 13 amino acids. Trimming took off 4 bases at V and 5 bases at J, with 10 bases between the two ends. The CDR3 region has the DNA TGCGCCAGCAGCCCGCGGGGCCGAGATACGCAGTATTTT. It is translated as CASSPRGRDTQYF.

The chain recombines TRBV15 with TRBJ1-4; 8 bases map to TRBD1. From germline, CDR1 is LNHNV and CDR2 YYDKDF (reference sequence). CDR3 length: 14 amino acids. The V segment lost 10 bases and the J segment 5 bases; nucleotides outside the gene matches: 9. In DNA form, the CDR3 reads TGTGCCATAGGACAGGGAATAGGGAATGAAAAACTGTTTTTT. Encoded protein: CAIGQGIGNEKLFF. The full variable domain, completed using reference TRBV15 and TRBJ1-4, is DAMVIQNPRYQVTQFGKPVTLSCSQTLNHNVMYWYQQKSSQAPKLLFHYYDKDFNNEADTPDNFQSRRPNTSFCFLDIRSPGLGDTAMYLCAIGQGIGNEKLFFGSGTQLSVL.

This rearrangement joins TRBV6-5 to TRBJ2-1; D perhaps matches TRBD1 (6 bases). V dropped 6 bases and J dropped 8 bases, with 20 bases sitting between them. This CDR3 spans 15 amino acids. The germline V gene encodes CDR1 MNHEY and CDR2 SVGAGI. The CDR3 loop reads CASSPGTYGFHEQFF. The CDR3 DNA follows: TGTGCCAGCAGCCCCGGGACATATGGGTTTCATGAGCAGTTCTTC.

The chain combines TRBV2 with TRBJ2-5, with D hard to call. In germline, CDR1 is SNHLY, CDR2 FYNNEI. CDR3 size: 12 residues. The V end lost 3 bases, the J end lost 6 bases, and 8 bases lay between the germline ends. The CDR3 DNA reads as TGTGCCAGCAGTGAGGAGAGACAGACCCAGTACTTC. Translated: CASSEERQTQYF. Complete variable domain (other parts from reference TRBV2 and TRBJ2-5): EPEVTQTPSHQVTQMGQEVILRCVPISNHLYFYWYRQILGQKVEFLVSFYNNEISEKSEIFDDQFSVERPDGSNFTLKIRSTKLEDSAMYFCASSEERQTQYFGPGTRLLVL.

This clone was observed a handful of times. The chain combines TRBV13 with TRBJ2-1; TRBD2 agrees at 13 bases. Per the germline V gene, CDR1 is PRHDT and CDR2 is FYEKMQ (reference sequence). After removal of 5 bases from V and 9 bases from J, the junction contained 7 bases not matched to a gene. CDR3 length: 15 amino acids. The CDR3 DNA is TGTGCCAGCAGCCCCGGGACTAGCGGGGTGGGTGAGCAGTTCTTC. Translated, it gives CASSPGTSGVGEQFF.

This chain links TRBV7-2 with TRBJ1-1, with D possibly being TRBD1 (5 bases). Germline assignment: CDR1 SGHTA and CDR2 FQGNSA. The CDR3 spans 14 residues. The V end was cut by 7 bases, the J end by 6 bases, with 18 bases between. The CDR3 protein is CASTTAGGSAEAFF. The CDR3 nucleotides read TGTGCCAGCACGACGGCGGGGGGTTCTGCTGAAGCTTTCTTT.

The rearrangement links TRBV5-4 to TRBJ1-4; TRBD1 matches 8 bases. Germline-derived CDR1 and CDR2 are SGHNT and YYREEE (reference sequence). The trim removed 4 bases at V and 1 base at J, leaving 6 bases unmatched. The CDR3 runs 16 residues. This chain's CDR3 is CASSPNRGGTNEKLFF. The CDR3 bases are TGTGCCAGCAGCCCCAACAGGGGGGGAACTAATGAAAAACTGTTTTTT.

The CDR3 spells CASSQGRGAEAFF. The CDR3 coding sequence is TGCGCCAGCAGCCAAGGACGGGGGGCCGAAGCTTTCTTT. The J gene is TRBJ1-1, the V gene TRBV4-1; D possibly corresponds to TRBD1 (6 bases). With 1 base removed from V and 8 bases from J, the gap between germline ends came to 11 bases. The CDR3 has 13 amino acids. Germline V lookup: CDR1 MGHRA, CDR2 YSYEKL.

The chain's CDR3 is CASTKRGTAGNSPLHF. CDR3 nucleotide sequence: TGTGCCAGTACCAAACGCGGGACGGCAGGGAATTCACCCCTCCACTTT. The genes are TRBV19 and TRBJ1-6; D possibly corresponds to TRBD1 (5 bases). Germline V gene data show CDR1 as LNHDA and CDR2 as SQIVND (reference sequence). Trimming removed 7 bases at V and 7 bases at J, with 20 bases between. CDR3 size: 16 residues.

The chain has TRBV7-9 and TRBJ1-5; 7 nucleotides line up with TRBD1. The CDR3 consists of 16 residues. V trimming: 2 bases; J trimming: 6 bases; junction bases outside the gene matches: 10. Germline CDR1 SEHNR, CDR2 FQNEAQ (reference sequence). The CDR3 bases are TGTGCCAGCAGCTTATACCTCGACAGGGCTGGTCAGCCCCAGCATTTT. This codes for CASSLYLDRAGQPQHF.

This clone turned up a few times. V and J are TRBV7-9 and TRBJ2-3; 7 bases are a match to TRBD1. V lost 3 bases, J lost 3 bases, and 6 bases stayed unmatched. CDR1 and CDR2 from the germline V gene are SEHNR and FQNEAQ (reference sequence). The CDR3 totals 15 residues. In DNA, the CDR3 is TGTGCCAGCAGCTTTAGGGGGCATTGGACAGATACGCAGTATTTT. Translated, it gives CASSFRGHWTDTQYF. Together with reference TRBV7-9 and TRBJ2-3, the CDR3 gives the full variable domain: DTGVSQNPRHKITKRGQNVTFRCDPISEHNRLYWYRQTLGQGPEFLTYFQNEAQLEKSRLLSDRFSAERPKGSFSTLEIQRTEQGDSAMYLCASSFRGHWTDTQYFGPGTRLTVL.

The chain joins TRBV7-8 to TRBJ1-1; TRBD1 aligns across 10 bases. Trimming took 4 bases from V and 3 from J; bases not matched to a gene: 2. The V gene's germline CDR1 is SGHVS and CDR2 FQNEAQ. There are 14 residues in the CDR3. CDR3 sequence: CASSWDRGYTEAFF. CDR3 sequence (DNA): TGTGCCAGCAGCTGGGACAGGGGATACACTGAAGCTTTCTTT.

The CDR3 is CASSHARDVYEQYF. Here the CDR3 DNA reads TGTGCCAGCAGCCACGCCCGGGATGTCTACGAGCAGTACTTC. This chain connects TRBV5-4 to TRBJ2-7; a weak D match, TRBD2 (5 bases). Trimming cost V 4 bases and J 3 bases, with 14 bases left between them. Germline V lookup: CDR1 SGHNT, CDR2 YYREEE (reference sequence). There are 14 residues in the CDR3.

The rearrangement uses TRBV4-3 and TRBJ2-5; D gene unclear. Matching the DNA end better, TRBJ2-7 makes the J call doubtful. Germline CDR1 and CDR2: LGHNA and YSLEER. The CDR3 is 15 amino acids. This CDR3 reads CASSQDARSPYEQYF. The CDR3 DNA reads TGCGCCAGCAGCCAAGATGCTAGGTCTCCATACGAGCAGTACTTC.